Presented here are 4 T cell receptor beta chains from one specimen sequenced in a study of blood T cell repertoires in COVID-19. Some clones are missing from TCRdb's copy, which holds only in-frame ones; the method was immunoSEQ multiplex PCR. The data contain about 280,000 clones, 85% of them singletons. Material for sequencing was PBMCs or T cells enriched from blood (not recorded which). These receptors were collected from a woman aged 45-65 years who had recovered from COVID-19.

The J gene is TRBJ1-2, the V gene TRBV14, with D possibly being TRBD1 (6 bases). The CDR3 has 15 residues. CDR1 and CDR2 (germline): SGHDN, FVKESK. V was pared by 0 bases and J by 2 bases, with 10 bases between. The CDR3 spells CASSQDSDRNYGYTF. CDR3 in DNA: TGTGCCAGCAGCCAAGACTCGGACAGAAACTATGGCTACACCTTC.

The chain's CDR3 is CASSEPTGAGNTIYF. The CDR3 DNA reads TGTGCCAGCAGTGAACCGACAGGGGCTGGAAACACCATATATTTT. The rearrangement links TRBV2 to TRBJ1-3, with 8 nucleotides matching TRBD1. Germline values: CDR1 SNHLY, CDR2 FYNNEI. The junction had 2 bases not matched to a gene; V was cut back by 2 bases and J by 2 bases. CDR3 length equals 15 residues.

The rearrangement joins TRBV24-1 to TRBJ1-4, with 7 bases lining up with TRBD1. This CDR3 has 15 amino acids. CDR1 is KGHDR, CDR2 SFDVKD, per germline. J gave up 5 bases and V 4 bases, and 6 bases lay outside the gene matches. CDR3 nucleotide sequence: TGTGCCACCAGTGACCGACAGGGATCGAATGAAAAACTGTTTTTT. Protein: CATSDRQGSNEKLFF.

A word on this clone: The same CDR3 also results from other DNA sequences found in this sample. CDR3 protein: CASSQDRGQPQHF. CDR3 coding DNA: TGCGCCAGCAGCCAAGATCGGGGACAGCCCCAGCATTTT. This chain joins TRBV4-3 and TRBJ1-5; unclear D gene. Trimming cost V 0 bases and J 7 bases, with 7 bases left between them. The germline CDR1 and CDR2 sequences are LGHNA and YSLEER. The CDR3 extends over 13 amino acids.